One TCR beta chain is described in this entry. Antigen: not known. The sample comes from a study of molecular identifiers for immune sequencing clone quantification. Findings and limits, study-wide: Effector cells kept over 99% of their molecules in clones above 20 RNA copies, while naive cells kept under 1% there.

TCRdb re-called the PCR reads with MiXCR, one entry per CDR3 protein. In the table there are approximately 90,000 distinct CDR3 sequences, roughly 23% of which are singletons. The source of this sequence is a human donor in good health. Some libraries in this study had Jurkat cell RNA spiked in. The sample taken for sequencing was naive CD8+ T cells from blood, with Jurkat cell RNA spiked in. Subset noted: FACS-sorted CD8+CD4-CCR7+CD45RA+ naive T cells.

CDR3 nucleotides: TGTGCCAGCAGTCGTTTAGTGGGACAGATGAGATCACCCCTCCACTTT. Translating it yields CASSRLVGQMRSPLHF. The chain uses TRBV2 and TRBJ1-6; 7 bases are shared with TRBD1. Germline lookup yields CDR1 SNHLY and CDR2 FYNNEI. The CDR3 is 16 residues long. Trimming at V came to 5 bases and at J to 10 bases, leaving 14 bases not matched to a gene.